The sequence of this T cell receptor (beta chain) was determined in a study of T cells in Graves' hyperthyroidism and ophthalmopathy. Study-wide points: Before onset, by a median of approximately 5.9 months, the model predicted ophthalmopathy.

TCR beta CDR3 region amplification was performed from RNA transcripts. HTBI primers were employed in a first-round RT-PCR of the TCR CDR3. TCRdb re-derived calls from the multiplex PCR reads in MiXCR, one entry per CDR3 protein. Among roughly 550,000 distinct CDR3 sequences, around 16% were seen once, and the ten largest hold approximately 30%. In the ophthalmopathy cohort, Clinical Activity Score was at least 3, NOSPECS grade at least 4, and duration under 3 months. For the diagnoses, clinical symptoms, serum thyroxine and TRAb, thyroid ultrasound and orbital computed tomography were used. This sample holds PBMCs from less than 13 ml fresh peripheral blood. This clonotype was counted many times. What it binds is not known. The length of the CDR3 is 17 residues. J was trimmed by 4 bases and V by 4 bases; bases with no gene match: 15. CDR1 is SGHRS, CDR2 YFSETQ, per germline.

The rearrangement links TRBV5-1 to TRBJ2-7; 9 positions agree with TRBD2. The sequencing input was blood. The sequence was collected from a woman in her twenties or thirties with Graves' ophthalmopathy. The CDR3 region is CASSPGWDSGSSYEQYF. The CDR3 DNA follows: TGCGCCAGCAGCCCCGGTTGGGATAGCGGGAGTTCATACGAGCAGTACTTC.